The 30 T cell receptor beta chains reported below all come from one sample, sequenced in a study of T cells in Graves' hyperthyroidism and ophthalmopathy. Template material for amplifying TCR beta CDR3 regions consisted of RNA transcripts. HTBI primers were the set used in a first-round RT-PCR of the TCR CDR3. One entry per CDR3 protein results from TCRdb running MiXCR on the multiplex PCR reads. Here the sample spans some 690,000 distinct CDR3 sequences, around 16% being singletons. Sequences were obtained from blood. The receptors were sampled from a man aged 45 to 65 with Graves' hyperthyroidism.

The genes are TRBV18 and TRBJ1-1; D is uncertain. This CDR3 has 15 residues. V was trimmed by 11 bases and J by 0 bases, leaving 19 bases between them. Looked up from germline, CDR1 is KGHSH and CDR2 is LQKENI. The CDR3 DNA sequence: TGTGCCTGTGTGGGTCGAGGGATCATGAACACTGAAGCTTTCTTT. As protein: CACVGRGIMNTEAFF.

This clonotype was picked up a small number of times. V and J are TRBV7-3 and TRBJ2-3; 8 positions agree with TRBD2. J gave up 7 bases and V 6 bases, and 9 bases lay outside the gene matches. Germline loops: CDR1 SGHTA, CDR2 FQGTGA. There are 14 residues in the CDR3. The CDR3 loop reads CASSSSGRGNTQYF. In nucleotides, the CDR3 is TGTGCCAGCAGTTCCAGCGGGAGAGGGAATACGCAGTATTTT. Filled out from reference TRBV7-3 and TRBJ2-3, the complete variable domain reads GAGVSQTPSNKVTEKGKYVELRCDPISGHTALYWYRQSLGQGPEFLIYFQGTGAADDSGLPNDRFFAVRPEGSVSTLKIQRTERGDSAVYLCASSSSGRGNTQYFGPGTRLTVL.

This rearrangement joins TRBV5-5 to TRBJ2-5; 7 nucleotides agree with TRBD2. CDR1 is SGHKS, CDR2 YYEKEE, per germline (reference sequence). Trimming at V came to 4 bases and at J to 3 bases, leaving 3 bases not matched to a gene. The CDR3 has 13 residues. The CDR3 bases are TGTGCCAGCAGCCGACGGGGGGAAGAGACCCAGTACTTC. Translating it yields CASSRRGEETQYF. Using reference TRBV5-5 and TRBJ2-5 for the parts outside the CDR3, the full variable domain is DAGVTQSPTHLIKTRGQQVTLRCSPISGHKSVSWYQQVLGQGPQFIFQYYEKEERGRGNFPDRFSARQFPNYSSELNVNALLLGDSALYLCASSRRGEETQYFGPGTRLLVL.

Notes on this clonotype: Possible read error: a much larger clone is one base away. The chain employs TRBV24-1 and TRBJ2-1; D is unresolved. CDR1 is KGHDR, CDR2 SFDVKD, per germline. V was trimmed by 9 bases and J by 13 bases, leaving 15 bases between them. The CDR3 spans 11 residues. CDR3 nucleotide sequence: TGTGCCACCGGTTCAGGCACTCTTCAGTTCTTC. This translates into CATGSGTLQFF.

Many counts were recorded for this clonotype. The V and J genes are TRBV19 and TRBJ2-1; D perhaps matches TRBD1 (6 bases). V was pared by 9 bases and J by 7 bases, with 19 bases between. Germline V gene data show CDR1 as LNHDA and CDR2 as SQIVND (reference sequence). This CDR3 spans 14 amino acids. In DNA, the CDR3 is TGTGCCAGCCACTCTTTCGGACAGCCGAATGAGCAGTTCTTC. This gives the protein CASHSFGQPNEQFF.

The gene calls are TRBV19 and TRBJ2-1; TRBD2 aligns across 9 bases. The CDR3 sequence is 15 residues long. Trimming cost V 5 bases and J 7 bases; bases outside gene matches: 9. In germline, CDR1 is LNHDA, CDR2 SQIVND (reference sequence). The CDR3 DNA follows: TGTGCCAGTAGTGGTTATAGCGGGAGATTAAATGAGCAGTTCTTC. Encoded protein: CASSGYSGRLNEQFF.

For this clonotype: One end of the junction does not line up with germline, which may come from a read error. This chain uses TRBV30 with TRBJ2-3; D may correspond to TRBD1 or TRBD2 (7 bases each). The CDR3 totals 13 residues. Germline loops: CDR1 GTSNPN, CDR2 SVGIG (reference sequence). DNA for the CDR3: TGTGCCTGGAGTCAGGGGGGGACAGATACGCAGGATTTT. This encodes CAWSQGGTDTQDF.

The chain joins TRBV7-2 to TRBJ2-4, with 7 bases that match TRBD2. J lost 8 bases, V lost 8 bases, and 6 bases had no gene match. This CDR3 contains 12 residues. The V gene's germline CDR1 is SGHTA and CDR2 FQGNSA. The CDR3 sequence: CASSGREYIQYF. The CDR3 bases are TGTGCCAGCTCTGGGAGGGAATACATTCAGTACTTC.

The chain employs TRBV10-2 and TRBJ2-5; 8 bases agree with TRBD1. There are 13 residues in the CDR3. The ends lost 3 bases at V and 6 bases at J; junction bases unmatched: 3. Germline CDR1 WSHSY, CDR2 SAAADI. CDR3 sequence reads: CASSEGTGKTQYF. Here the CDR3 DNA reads TGCGCCAGCAGTGAAGGGACAGGAAAGACCCAGTACTTC.

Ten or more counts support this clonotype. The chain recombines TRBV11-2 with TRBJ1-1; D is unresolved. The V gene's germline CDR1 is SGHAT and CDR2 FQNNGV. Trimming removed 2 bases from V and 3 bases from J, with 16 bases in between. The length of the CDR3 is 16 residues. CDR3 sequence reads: CASSLNFGPWHTEAFF. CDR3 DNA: TGTGCCAGCAGCTTAAATTTCGGACCCTGGCACACTGAAGCTTTCTTT. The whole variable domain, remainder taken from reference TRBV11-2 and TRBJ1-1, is EAGVAQSPRYKIIEKRQSVAFWCNPISGHATLYWYQQILGQGPKLLIQFQNNGVVDDSQLPKDRFSAERLKGVDSTLKIQPAKLEDSAVYLCASSLNFGPWHTEAFFGQGTRLTVV.

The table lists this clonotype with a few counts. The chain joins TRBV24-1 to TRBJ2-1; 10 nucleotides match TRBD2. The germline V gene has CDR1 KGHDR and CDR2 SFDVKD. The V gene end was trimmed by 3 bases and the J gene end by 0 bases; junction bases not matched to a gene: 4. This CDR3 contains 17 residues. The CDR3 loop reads CATSDALAGGSYNEQFF. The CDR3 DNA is TGTGCCACCAGTGATGCATTAGCGGGGGGCTCCTACAATGAGCAGTTCTTC.

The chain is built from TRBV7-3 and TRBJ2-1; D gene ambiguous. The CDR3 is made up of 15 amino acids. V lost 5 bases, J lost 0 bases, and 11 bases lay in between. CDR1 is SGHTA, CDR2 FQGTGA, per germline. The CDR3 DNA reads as TGTGCCAGCAGCCCCTCAGGCCCCTCCTACAATGAGCAGTTCTTC. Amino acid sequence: CASSPSGPSYNEQFF.

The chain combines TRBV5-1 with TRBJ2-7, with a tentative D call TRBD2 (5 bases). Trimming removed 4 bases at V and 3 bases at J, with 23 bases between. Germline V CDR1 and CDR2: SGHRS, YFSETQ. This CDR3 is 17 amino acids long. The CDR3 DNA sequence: TGCGCCAGCAGCCTGAGGGTTGAGAGCAGAAGTCACTACGAGCAGTACTTC. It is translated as CASSLRVESRSHYEQYF. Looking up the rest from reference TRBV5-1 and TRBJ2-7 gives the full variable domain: KAGVTQTPRYLIKTRGQQVTLSCSPISGHRSVSWYQQTPGQGLQFLFEYFSETQRNKGNFPGRFSGRQFSNSRSEMNVSTLELGDSALYLCASSLRVESRSHYEQYFGPGTRLTVT.

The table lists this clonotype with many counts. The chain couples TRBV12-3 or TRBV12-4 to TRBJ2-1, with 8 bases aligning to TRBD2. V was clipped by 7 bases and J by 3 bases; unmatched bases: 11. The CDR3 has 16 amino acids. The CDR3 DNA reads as TGTGCCAGCACCCCCATAGCGGGATCCCTCTACAATGAGCAGTTCTTC. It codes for CASTPIAGSLYNEQFF.

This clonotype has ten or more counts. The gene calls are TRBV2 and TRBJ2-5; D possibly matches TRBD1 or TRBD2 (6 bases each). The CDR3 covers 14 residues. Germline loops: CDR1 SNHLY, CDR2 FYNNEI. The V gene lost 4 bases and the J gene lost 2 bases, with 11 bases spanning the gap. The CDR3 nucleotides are TGTGCCAGCAGTGGCCAAGGGGGGCAAGAGACCCAGTACTTC. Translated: CASSGQGGQETQYF.

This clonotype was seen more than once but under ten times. The CDR3 here is CSASPTTGPEGYTF. In DNA form, the CDR3 reads TGCAGTGCTAGCCCCACAACAGGGCCGGAGGGCTACACCTTC. V gene TRBV20-1 combines with J gene TRBJ1-2; D is possibly TRBD1 (6 bases). V shed 3 bases and J shed 8 bases, with 19 bases lying between them. CDR3 length: 14 residues. The germline gives CDR1 DFQATT, CDR2 SNEGSKA (reference sequence).

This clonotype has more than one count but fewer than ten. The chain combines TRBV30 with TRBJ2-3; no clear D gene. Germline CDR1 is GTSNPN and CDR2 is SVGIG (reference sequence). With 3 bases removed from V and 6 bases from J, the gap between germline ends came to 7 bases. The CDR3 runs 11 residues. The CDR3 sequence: CAWSPLDTQYF. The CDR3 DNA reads TGTGCCTGGAGCCCCCTGGATACGCAGTATTTT. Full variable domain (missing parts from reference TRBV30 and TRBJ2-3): SQTIHQWPATLVQPVGSPLSLECTVEGTSNPNLYWYRQAAGRGLQLLFYSVGIGQISSEVPQNLSASRPQDRQFILSSKKLLLSDSGFYLCAWSPLDTQYFGPGTRLTVL.

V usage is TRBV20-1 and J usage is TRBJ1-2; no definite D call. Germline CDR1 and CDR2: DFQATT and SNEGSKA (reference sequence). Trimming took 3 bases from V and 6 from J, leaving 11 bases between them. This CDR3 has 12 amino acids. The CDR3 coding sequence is TGCAGTGCTAGTACCGGGCGTGATGGCTACACCTTC. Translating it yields CSASTGRDGYTF.

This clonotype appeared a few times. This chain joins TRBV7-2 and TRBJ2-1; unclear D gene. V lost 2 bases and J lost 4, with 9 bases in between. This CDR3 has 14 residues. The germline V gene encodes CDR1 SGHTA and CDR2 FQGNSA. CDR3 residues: CASSLRAIYNEQFF. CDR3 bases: TGTGCCAGCAGCTTACGGGCGATATACAATGAGCAGTTCTTC. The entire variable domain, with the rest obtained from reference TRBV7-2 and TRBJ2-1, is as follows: GAGVSQSPSNKVTEKGKDVELRCDPISGHTALYWYRQSLGQGLEFLIYFQGNSAPDKSGLPSDRFSAERTGGSVSTLTIQRTQQEDSAVYLCASSLRAIYNEQFFGPGTRLTVL.

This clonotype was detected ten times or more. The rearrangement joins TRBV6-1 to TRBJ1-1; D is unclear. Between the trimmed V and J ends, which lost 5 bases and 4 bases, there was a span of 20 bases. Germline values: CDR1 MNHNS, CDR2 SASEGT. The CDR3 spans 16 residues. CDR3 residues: CASSYALVGSSTEAFF. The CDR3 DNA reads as TGTGCCAGCAGTTACGCGTTAGTGGGGTCTTCCACTGAAGCTTTCTTT.

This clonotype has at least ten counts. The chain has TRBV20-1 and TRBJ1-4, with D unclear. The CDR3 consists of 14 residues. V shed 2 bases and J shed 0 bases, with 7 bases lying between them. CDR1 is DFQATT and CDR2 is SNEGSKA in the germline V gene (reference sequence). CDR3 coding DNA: TGCAGTGCTAGATCAGGCTCAACTAATGAAAAACTGTTTTTT. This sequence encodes CSARSGSTNEKLFF.

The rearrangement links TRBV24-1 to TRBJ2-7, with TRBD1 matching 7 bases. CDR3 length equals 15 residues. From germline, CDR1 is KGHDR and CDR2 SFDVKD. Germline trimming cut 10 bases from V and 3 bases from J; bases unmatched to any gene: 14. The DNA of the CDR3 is TGTGCCACGTTGAGGGGGCGCGTGGTTAGCTACGAGCAGTACTTC. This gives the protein CATLRGRVVSYEQYF.

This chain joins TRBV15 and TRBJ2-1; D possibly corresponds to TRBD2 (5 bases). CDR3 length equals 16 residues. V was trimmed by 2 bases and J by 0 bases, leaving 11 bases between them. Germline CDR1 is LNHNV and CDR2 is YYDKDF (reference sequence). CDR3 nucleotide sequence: TGTGCCACCAGCAGACCCCTTGGAGGCTCCTACAATGAGCAGTTCTTC. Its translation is CATSRPLGGSYNEQFF.

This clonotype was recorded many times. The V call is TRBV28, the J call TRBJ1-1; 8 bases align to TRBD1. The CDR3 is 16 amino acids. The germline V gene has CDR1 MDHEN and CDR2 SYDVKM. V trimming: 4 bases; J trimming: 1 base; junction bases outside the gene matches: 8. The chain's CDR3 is CASSSPGQERNTEAFF. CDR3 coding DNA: TGTGCCAGCAGTTCCCCGGGACAGGAGAGGAACACTGAAGCTTTCTTT.

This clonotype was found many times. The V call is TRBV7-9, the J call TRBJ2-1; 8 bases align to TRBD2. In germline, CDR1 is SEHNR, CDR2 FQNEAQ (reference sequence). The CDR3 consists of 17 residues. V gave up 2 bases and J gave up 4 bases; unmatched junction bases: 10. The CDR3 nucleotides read TGTGCCAGCAGCTTACTTGACGGGAGGGCCCCATACAATGAGCAGTTCTTC. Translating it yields CASSLLDGRAPYNEQFF.

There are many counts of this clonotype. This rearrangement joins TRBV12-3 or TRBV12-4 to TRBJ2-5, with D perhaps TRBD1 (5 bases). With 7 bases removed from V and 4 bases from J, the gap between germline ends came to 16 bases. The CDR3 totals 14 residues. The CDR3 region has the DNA TGTGCCAGCACCCGAACAGGCTATGTAGAGACCCAGTACTTC. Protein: CASTRTGYVETQYF.

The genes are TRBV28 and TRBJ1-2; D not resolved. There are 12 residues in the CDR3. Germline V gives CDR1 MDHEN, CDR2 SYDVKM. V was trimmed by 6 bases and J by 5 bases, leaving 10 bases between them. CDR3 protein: CASSQKGYGYTF. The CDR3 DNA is TGTGCCAGCAGCCAAAAAGGGTATGGCTACACCTTC.

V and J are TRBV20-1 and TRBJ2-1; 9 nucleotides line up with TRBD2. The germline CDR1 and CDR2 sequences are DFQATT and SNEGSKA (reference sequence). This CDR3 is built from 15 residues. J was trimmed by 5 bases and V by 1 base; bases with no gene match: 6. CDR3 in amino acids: CSARVASGNHNEQFF. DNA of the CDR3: TGCAGTGCTAGAGTAGCTAGCGGGAACCACAATGAGCAGTTCTTC.

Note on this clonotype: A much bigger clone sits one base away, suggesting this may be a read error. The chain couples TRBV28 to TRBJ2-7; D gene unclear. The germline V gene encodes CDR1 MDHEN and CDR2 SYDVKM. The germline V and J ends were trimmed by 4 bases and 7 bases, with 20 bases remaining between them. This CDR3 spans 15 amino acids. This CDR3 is CASSSPATRDWEQYF. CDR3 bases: TGTGCCAGCAGTTCGCCGGCGACAAGGGATTGGGAGCAGTACTTC. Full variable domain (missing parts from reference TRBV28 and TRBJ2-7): DVKVTQSSRYLVKRTGEKVFLECVQDMDHENMFWYRQDPGLGLRLIYFSYDVKMKEKGDIPEGYSVSREKKERFSLILESASTNQTSMYLCASSSPATRDWEQYFGPGTRLTVT.

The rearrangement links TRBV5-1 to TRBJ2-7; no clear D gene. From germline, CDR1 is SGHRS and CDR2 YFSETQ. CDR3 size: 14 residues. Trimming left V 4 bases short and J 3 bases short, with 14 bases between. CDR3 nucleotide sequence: TGCGCCAGCAGCCAAGGCTTAATGGGCTACGAGCAGTACTTC. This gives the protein CASSQGLMGYEQYF.